The T cell receptor beta chain described here comes from a study of quantifying T cell responses using KT2 cells. Study as a whole: Reverse transcription used primers in the TCR alpha and beta constant regions.

Study observations and caveats: Very high KT2 spike-in numbers caused saturation in KT2 sequence detection.

The sample is PBMC spiked with counted cells of clone KT2. The CDR3 totals 16 residues. The V gene's germline CDR1 is SGHAT and CDR2 FQDESV (reference sequence). Unmatched junction bases numbered 6, after V lost 1 base and J lost 3 bases. This clonotype rates as large (0.1 to 1%). Antigen unknown. A single-stranded UMI oligo with SP2 sequence was ligated to cDNA 3' ends. First-round PCR used three to five cycles and beta primers RC1.1 and RC1.2 covering TRBC1 and TRBC2. TCRdb ran MiXCR on the UMI-ligation and nested PCR reads and lists one entry per CDR3 protein. The top ten hold about 10% of the sample, which has some 50,000 distinct CDR3 sequences, around a tenth seen once.

This rearrangement joins TRBV11-1 to TRBJ2-1, with 7 bases matching TRBD1. This TCR was sampled from a human donor. Sample: PBMCs spiked with cells of the T cell clone KT2. CDR3 protein: CASSLGYWTGYNEQFF. Here the CDR3 DNA reads TGTGCCAGCAGCTTAGGGTACTGGACAGGCTACAATGAGCAGTTCTTC. The variable domain in full, with the rest retrieved from reference TRBV11-1 and TRBJ2-1, is EAEVAQSPRYKITEKSQAVAFWCDPISGHATLYWYRQILGQGPELLVQFQDESVVDDSQLPKDRFSAERLKGVDSTLKIQPAELGDSAMYLCASSLGYWTGYNEQFFGPGTRLTVL.